The sequence of this TCR beta chain was determined in a study of blood T cell repertoires in COVID-19 (dated by TCRdb to 2020 to 2021). In the study overall: Samples from collaborators originated in the United States, Italy and Spain and spanned both the acute and convalescent phases of COVID-19. The sample metadata nearly always contained a de-identified subject ID, COVID-19 status, age in years and sex. The samples were drawn from two sources: the first 160 participants of the ongoing ImmuneRACE study, and 1,254 subjects contributed by 6 global collaborators. HLA class I and class II types, where available, came from metadata supplied by the sample provider rather than from assay-based typing. The prospective study material was composed of cDNA or gDNA derived from T cells, B-cell-depleted T cells, or PBMCs. The dataset comprised deeply sampled blood TCRbeta repertoires from subjects exposed to, actively infected with, or recovered from COVID-19. The repertoires were released in a freely available public database intended as a resource for research on the immune response to SARS-CoV-2. Broader findings and caveats from the paper: How much clinical and demographic metadata was included differed by source and by participant, and the metadata was provided uncurated.

Relative to germline, V is missing 2 bases and J is missing 4 bases, with 9 bases of the junction outside any gene match. Via the germline V gene, CDR1 is MGHRA and CDR2 YSYEKL. The CDR3 measures 17 amino acids from cysteine to phenylalanine. Only the CDR3 region is kept as DNA, spanning 51 bases read in frame from base 1. This clone was found a few times. This receptor's antigen is unknown. Per-base qualities were not stored, and no clone one base away is much larger. TCRbeta CDR3 regions were amplified from genomic DNA using the immunoSEQ Assay, a bias-controlled multiplex PCR. Processing in the source paper ran as follows. The number of nucleated cells in each sample was estimated from the amplification of reference gene primers within the assay. To quantify the absolute abundance of each unique TCRbeta CDR3 rearrangement, sequence reads were collapsed and filtered. For each sample, productive Simpson clonality was calculated by taking the square root of Simpson's diversity index across productive rearrangements. TCRdb carries this immuneACCESS record with in-frame sequences only. Its versions omit some clonotypes, under half of them owing to an unresolved V gene in the studies checked, with the rest unexplained. Clone size and the V and J calls come from that table; the DNA yielded D and trimming. The sample table shows roughly 29,000 clones, and around 89% are seen once. About 3.2% of the sample lies in the top ten.

Each collaborating institution followed its own protocols to collect whole blood in K2EDTA tubes. For TCRbeta analysis, collaborators shipped samples in one of three forms: frozen whole blood, isolated PBMCs, or DNA extracted from either of those sample types. The chain links TRBV4-1 with TRBJ1-5; 9 central nucleotides agree with TRBD1. The receptor's source is a human donor in a cohort sampled during active COVID-19. Material: peripheral blood. In nucleotide form, the sequence is TGCGCCAGCAGCCAAAAGGTGGGACAGGGATTAAATCAGCCCCAGCATTTT. Translation gives CASSQKVGQGLNQPQHF.